Listed below are T cell receptor beta chains from one sample, sequenced in a study of cytomegalovirus exposure and HLA in healthy donors. Sequencing was performed with immunoSEQ multiplex PCR; in TCRdb, only in-frame clones are kept and a portion is missing. This sample carries 250,000 to 350,000 clones, 80% of them seen once, and the ten largest clones take more than 0.3%. Material for sequencing was PBMCs. The receptors derive from a girl aged 2 to 10 in good health and CMV-seronegative. Both conserved end residues are part of each CDR3. D genes are given only for firm matches. Size values are once, few and many counts, or a class for expanded clones, and some rows have none.

TRBJ1-2,NA,TRBV28,TRBD1,CASSFDRDDYGYTF,TGTGCCAGCAGTTTCGACAGGGATGACTATGGCTACACCTTC
TRBJ1-3,NA,TRBV4-2,TRBD1,CASSQTNPGQFGGNTIYF,TGTGCCAGCAGCCAAACGAATCCGGGACAGTTCGGCGGAAACACCATATATTTT
TRBJ1-2,NA,TRBV5-1,NA,CASSLLERVNSGYTF,TGCGCCAGCAGCCTCCTAGAACGGGTCAATTCTGGCTACACCTTC
TRBJ1-1,NA,TRBV4-1,NA,CASSHDQGSGNTEAFF,TGCGCCAGCAGCCATGATCAGGGGTCTGGGAACACTGAAGCTTTCTTT
TRBJ2-5,NA,TRBV30,NA,CAWSARETQYF,TGTGCCTGGAGTGCGCGGGAGACCCAGTACTTC
TRBJ2-3,NA,TRBV28,NA,CASSAPRLWSTDTQYF,TGTGCCAGCAGCGCTCCCCGACTCTGGAGCACAGATACGCAGTATTTT
TRBJ2-1,NA,TRBV9,TRBD1,CASSAGWATGAYNEQFF,TGTGCCAGCAGCGCGGGGTGGGCGACAGGGGCCTACAATGAGCAGTTCTTC
TRBJ1-2,NA,TRBV7-9,NA,CASSSTSGNYGYTF,TGTGCCAGCAGCTCAACCTCAGGGAATTATGGCTACACCTTC
TRBJ2-5,NA,TRBV10-1,TRBD2,CASSESSGESRVTSGKETQYF,TGCGCCAGCAGTGAGTCGAGCGGGGAGTCGAGGGTAACTAGCGGGAAGGAGACCCAGTACTTC
TRBJ2-1,NA,TRBV9,TRBD2,CASSVVGAGGFSYNEQFF,TGTGCCAGCAGCGTAGTTGGAGCGGGGGGTTTCTCCTACAATGAGCAGTTCTTC
TRBJ2-7,NA,TRBV28,TRBD1,CASSTTTLQGGLYF,TGTGCCAGCAGTACAACTACGTTACAGGGGGGATTGTACTTC
TRBJ2-7,NA,TRBV7-2,NA,CASSLAPGQYEQYF,TGTGCCAGCAGCTTAGCGCCAGGTCAGTACGAGCAGTACTTC
TRBJ1-1,once,TRBV27,TRBD1,CASSLAYLTGEAFF,TGTGCCAGCAGTCTAGCCTATCTAACAGGGGAGGCTTTCTTT
TRBJ2-3,NA,TRBV6-6,NA,CASTTLLRTDTQYF,TGTGCCAGCACCACACTACTACGCACAGATACGCAGTATTTT
TRBJ2-7,NA,TRBV18,TRBD2,CASSPAGGAYEQYF,TGTGCCAGCTCACCCGCGGGGGGGGCCTACGAGCAGTACTTC
TRBJ1-2,NA,TRBV5-1,NA,CASSLVSANYGYTF,TGCGCCAGCAGCTTGGTCTCAGCTAACTATGGCTACACCTTC
TRBJ2-2,NA,TRBV7-8,NA,CASSLEGISTGELFF,TGTGCCAGCAGCTTGGAGGGGATTAGCACCGGGGAGCTGTTTTTT
TRBJ2-7,NA,TRBV7-6,TRBD2,CASSPFRTSGNLVLQYF,TGTGCCAGCAGCCCCTTTAGGACTAGCGGGAATTTGGTGTTGCAGTACTTC
TRBJ1-5,NA,TRBV30,NA,CAWTEGYSNQPQHF,TGTGCCTGGACGGAGGGATATAGCAATCAGCCCCAGCATTTT
TRBJ2-3,NA,TRBV19,NA,CASSKLGTTDTQYF,TGTGCCAGTAGCAAACTAGGCACCACAGATACGCAGTATTTT
TRBJ1-5,once,TRBV5-5,NA,CASSLGQINQPQHF,TGTGCCAGCAGCTTGGGCCAGATCAATCAGCCCCAGCATTTT
TRBJ2-1,NA,TRBV4-1,NA,CASSQEGVSYNEQFF,TGCGCCAGCAGCCAAGAAGGGGTCTCCTACAATGAGCAGTTCTTC
TRBJ1-5,few,TRBV7-6,NA,CASSLYSRPRGNNQPQHF,TGTGCCAGCAGCTTATATAGCCGGCCACGCGGGAACAATCAGCCCCAGCATTTT
TRBJ1-6,NA,TRBV4-1,NA,CASSHQGLASPLHF,TGCGCCAGCAGCCACCAGGGATTGGCTTCACCCCTCCACTTT
TRBJ2-4,NA,TRBV7-2,NA,CASSLRRGKNIQYF,TGTGCCAGCAGCTTAAGGCGGGGCAAAAACATTCAGTACTTC
TRBJ1-6,NA,TRBV28,TRBD1,CASSFRRTGGSPLHF,TGTGCCAGCAGTTTCCGCCGGACAGGTGGATCACCCCTCCACTTT
TRBJ2-1,once,TRBV4-1,NA,CASSQYGSNEQFF,TGCGCCAGCAGCCAATACGGGTCCAATGAGCAGTTCTTC
TRBJ1-1,NA,TRBV30,NA,CASYRDSEEAFF,TGTGCCAGTTACCGGGATTCAGAAGAAGCTTTCTTT
TRBJ1-2,NA,TRBV5-1,NA,CASSTHEGTLYGYTF,TGCGCCAGCAGCACTCATGAAGGGACACTCTATGGCTACACCTTC
TRBJ2-3,NA,TRBV27,TRBD2,CASSLGASGVPDTQYF,TGTGCCAGCAGTTTAGGGGCTAGCGGGGTCCCCGATACGCAGTATTTT
TRBJ2-1,NA,TRBV7-6,TRBD1,CASSPTQGSSYNEQFF,TGTGCCAGCAGCCCTACACAGGGGAGCTCCTACAATGAGCAGTTCTTC
TRBJ1-4,NA,TRBV7-9,TRBD1,CASSLARQGFEKLFF,TGTGCCAGCAGCTTAGCCCGACAGGGATTTGAAAAACTGTTTTTT
TRBJ1-2,NA,TRBV2,TRBD1,CAREDRVVGYTF,TGTGCCAGAGAGGACAGGGTAGTTGGCTACACCTTC
TRBJ1-1,NA,TRBV7-9,NA,CASSRDRTRYTEAFF,TGTGCCAGCAGCCGAGATCGGACACGATACACTGAAGCTTTCTTT
TRBJ2-3,NA,TRBV7-7,NA,CASSFQFTDTQYF,TGTGCCAGCAGCTTTCAGTTCACAGATACGCAGTATTTT
TRBJ2-5,NA,TRBV30,NA,CAWSAPGVGETQYF,TGTGCCTGGAGTGCCCCCGGGGTTGGAGAGACCCAGTACTTC
TRBJ1-2,NA,TRBV6-1,NA,CASGGTAYGYTF,TGTGCCAGCGGAGGGACGGCGTATGGCTACACCTTC
TRBJ2-7,NA,TRBV7-8,TRBD1,CASSSVRLGQDSYEQYF,TGTGCCAGCAGCTCGGTAAGATTGGGACAGGATTCCTACGAGCAGTACTTC
TRBJ1-2,NA,TRBV19,TRBD1,CASIQLGQGALDGYTF,TGTGCCAGTATCCAACTCGGACAGGGGGCGCTTGATGGCTACACCTTC
TRBJ2-7,NA,TRBV2,NA,CASSDLGTRHYEQYF,TGTGCCAGCAGTGACCTCGGGACAAGACACTACGAGCAGTACTTC
TRBJ2-2,once,TRBV7-9,NA,CASRGGSGVAGELFF,TGTGCCAGCCGTGGGGGGTCCGGTGTAGCCGGGGAGCTGTTTTTT
TRBJ1-5,once,TRBV28,TRBD1,CASSRQGPQPQHF,TGTGCCAGCAGTCGACAGGGGCCTCAGCCCCAGCATTTT
TRBJ2-7,NA,TRBV4-1,TRBD2,CASSQDSGGAYEQYF,TGCGCCAGCAGCCAAGATAGTGGGGGGGCCTACGAGCAGTACTTC
TRBJ2-1,NA,TRBV7-9,NA,CASSPPRENYNEQFF,TGTGCCAGCAGCCCCCCCCGGGAGAATTACAATGAGCAGTTCTTC
TRBJ2-1,few,TRBV4-1,NA,CASSHPRAGSFTSGSYNEQFF,TGCGCCAGCAGCCATCCTCGTGCGGGGTCTTTCACCTCGGGGTCCTACAATGAGCAGTTCTTC
TRBJ1-5,NA,TRBV6-1,TRBD1,CASSWTGDSNQPQHF,TGTGCCAGCAGTTGGACAGGAGATAGCAATCAGCCCCAGCATTTT
TRBJ2-3,NA,TRBV7-9,TRBD1,CASSSGQGHTDTQYF,TGTGCCAGCAGCAGCGGACAGGGACACACAGATACGCAGTATTTT
TRBJ1-1,NA,TRBV20-1,NA,CSRTLNTEAFF,TGCAGTCGGACATTGAACACTGAAGCTTTCTTT
TRBJ1-2,NA,TRBV7-6,TRBD1,CASSLGTGIRPGYTF,TGTGCCAGCAGCTTAGGGACAGGGATTCGGCCCGGCTACACCTTC
TRBJ1-1,NA,TRBV29-1,NA,CSVLSREPEAFF,TGCAGCGTCCTCTCAAGAGAGCCTGAAGCTTTCTTT
TRBJ1-1,NA,TRBV19,NA,CASRLRGTNTEAFF,TGTGCCAGTAGACTGAGGGGGACGAACACTGAAGCTTTCTTT
TRBJ1-1,NA,TRBV7-8,NA,CASSLVPRQGLNTEAFF,TGTGCCAGCAGCTTAGTGCCCCGCCAGGGGTTGAACACTGAAGCTTTCTTT
TRBJ2-5,few,TRBV6-1,NA,CASTRTTESGETQYF,TGTGCCAGCACCCGTACGACTGAGAGCGGGGAGACCCAGTACTTC
TRBJ1-1,NA,TRBV7-9,NA,CASSFQGFMNTEAFF,TGTGCCAGCAGCTTCCAGGGGTTTATGAACACTGAAGCTTTCTTT
TRBJ1-6,NA,TRBV27,TRBD1,CASSLFRQGLSSPLHF,TGTGCCAGCAGTTTATTCCGACAGGGATTAAGTTCACCCCTCCACTTT
TRBJ1-5,NA,TRBV5-1,NA,CASSSGGNQPQHF,TGCGCCAGCAGTTCAGGGGGCAATCAGCCCCAGCATTTT
TRBJ1-5,NA,TRBV7-2,TRBD1,CASSLQGASSNQPQHF,TGTGCCAGCAGCTTACAGGGGGCTTCGTCCAATCAGCCCCAGCATTTT
TRBJ1-5,NA,TRBV27,NA,CASSLNRALGQPQHF,TGTGCCAGCAGTTTGAACAGGGCTCTAGGTCAGCCCCAGCATTTT
TRBJ1-6,NA,TRBV5-1,TRBD1,CASTLLAPGQGDGNSPLHF,TGCGCCAGCACCTTACTCGCACCGGGACAGGGGGATGGAAATTCACCCCTCCACTTT